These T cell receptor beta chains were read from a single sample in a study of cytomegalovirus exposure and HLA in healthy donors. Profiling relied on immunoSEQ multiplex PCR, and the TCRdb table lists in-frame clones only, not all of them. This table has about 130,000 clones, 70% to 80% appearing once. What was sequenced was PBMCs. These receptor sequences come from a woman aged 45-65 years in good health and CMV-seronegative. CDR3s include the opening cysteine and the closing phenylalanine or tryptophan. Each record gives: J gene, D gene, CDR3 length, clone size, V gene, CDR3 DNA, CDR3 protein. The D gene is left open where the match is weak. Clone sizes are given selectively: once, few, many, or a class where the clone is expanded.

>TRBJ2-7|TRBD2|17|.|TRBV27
TGTGCCAGCAGCTGGACTAGCGGGAGGGCCGGGTCCTACGAGCAGTACTTC
CASSWTSGRAGSYEQYF
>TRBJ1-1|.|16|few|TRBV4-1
TGCGCCAGCAGCCAAGTTGGCCAGACAGGGAACACTGAAGCTTTCTTT
CASSQVGQTGNTEAFF
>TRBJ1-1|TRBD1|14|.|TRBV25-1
TGTGCCAGCGTACCGGGACAGGGGGGGACTGAAGCTTTCTTT
CASVPGQGGTEAFF
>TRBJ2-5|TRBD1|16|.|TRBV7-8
TGTGCCAGCAGCTCCGGCAGGGACAGGGGCCAAGAGACCCAGTACTTC
CASSSGRDRGQETQYF
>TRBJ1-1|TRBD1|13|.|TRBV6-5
TGTGCCAGTTCCGGGACAGGGGGGCCTGAAGCTTTCTTT
CASSGTGGPEAFF
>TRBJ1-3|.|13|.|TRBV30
TGTGCCTTCCTACCCCCGGCTGGAAACACCATATATTTT
CAFLPPAGNTIYF
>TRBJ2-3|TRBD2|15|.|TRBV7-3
TGTGCCAGCAGCCGAGCGGGGGGGATCACAGATACGCAGTATTTT
CASSRAGGITDTQYF
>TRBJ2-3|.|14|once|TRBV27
TGTGCCAGCACCCGAACAGGGCACACAGATACGCAGTATTTT
CASTRTGHTDTQYF
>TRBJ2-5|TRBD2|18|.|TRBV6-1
TGTGCCAGCAGTGACGGGACTAGCGGAAGGGCACTTCAAGAGACCCAGTACTTC
CASSDGTSGRALQETQYF
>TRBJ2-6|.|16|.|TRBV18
TGTGCCAGCTCCCCGGACAGCCGCTCTGGGGCCAACGTCCTGACTTTC
CASSPDSRSGANVLTF
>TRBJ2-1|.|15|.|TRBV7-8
TGTGCCAGCAGCTTATCGGCGGGAAGCTACAATGAGCAGTTCTTC
CASSLSAGSYNEQFF
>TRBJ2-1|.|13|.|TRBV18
TGTGCCAGCTCACCAAAGGGGAACAATGAGCAGTTCTTC
CASSPKGNNEQFF
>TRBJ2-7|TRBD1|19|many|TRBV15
TGTGCCACCAGCAGAGATTGGGGCCGATTGGTAGACAGGGGGTACGAGCAGTACTTC
CATSRDWGRLVDRGYEQYF
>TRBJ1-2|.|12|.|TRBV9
TGTGCCAGCAGCGTAGCCGGGGGTGGCTACACCTTC
CASSVAGGGYTF
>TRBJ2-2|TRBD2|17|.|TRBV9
TGTGCCAGCACTCCTACCCATAGCGGGAGTCACACCGGGGAGCTGTTTTTT
CASTPTHSGSHTGELFF
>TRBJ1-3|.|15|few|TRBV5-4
TGTGCCAGCAGCTTGCAGGGGTTCTCTGGAAACACCATATATTTT
CASSLQGFSGNTIYF
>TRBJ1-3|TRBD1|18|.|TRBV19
TGTGCCAGTAGTCTTATCCAGGGACGAGGGGGCCCTGGAAACACCATATATTTT
CASSLIQGRGGPGNTIYF
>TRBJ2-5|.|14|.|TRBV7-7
TGTGCTAGCAGCTTATCGACATTCCAAGAGACCCAGTACTTC
CASSLSTFQETQYF
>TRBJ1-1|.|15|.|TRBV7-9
TGTGCCAGCAGCCCGAGACTAGGGGATGCTTCTGAAGCTTTCTTT
CASSPRLGDASEAFF
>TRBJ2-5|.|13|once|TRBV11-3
TGTGCCAGCAGCTTGGGCCCCTGGGAGACCCAGTACTTC
CASSLGPWETQYF
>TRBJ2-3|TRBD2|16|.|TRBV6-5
TGTGCCAGCAGTTCCACCGGGACTAGATACACAGATACGCAGTATTTT
CASSSTGTRYTDTQYF
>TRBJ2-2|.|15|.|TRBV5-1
TGCGCCAGCAGCTTACGGCTAGGGGGCACCGGGGAGCTGTTTTTT
CASSLRLGGTGELFF